The 28 T cell receptor beta chains in this list originate from one sample, sequenced in a study of memory CD4+ T cells and cytomegalovirus serostatus. The data were produced by immunoSEQ multiplex PCR, yet TCRdb's version contains in-frame clones alone and is incomplete. This table has about 96,000 clones, 75% to 90% appearing once. The sort gate was single viable CD3+CD4+CD8-CD45RO+ cells for memory CD4+ T cells. The sequencing input was memory CD4+ T cells from blood. The receptors derive from an adult in good health and CMV-seropositive.

CDR3 nucleotide sequence: TGCAGCGCCCAGGACAGAACTAACTATGGCTACACCTTC. Its protein is CSAQDRTNYGYTF. The V call is TRBV29-1, the J call TRBJ1-2; D may be TRBD1 (6 bases). The CDR3 is 13 amino acids. The V gene's germline CDR1 is SQVTM and CDR2 ANQGSEA. V lost 7 bases and J lost 0, with 12 bases in between.

This chain connects TRBV7-2 to TRBJ1-2; a weak D match, TRBD1 (6 bases). Trimming pared 3 bases from V and 3 bases from J, leaving 11 bases between. This CDR3 spans 14 amino acids. Germline V gene sequence: CDR1 SGHTA, CDR2 FQGNSA. The CDR3 sequence: CASSLQGSDYGYTF. CDR3 nucleotides: TGTGCCAGCAGCTTGCAGGGGTCCGACTATGGCTACACCTTC.

J is TRBJ2-1 and V is TRBV30; 8 bases match TRBD2. With 0 bases clipped from V and 6 bases from J, the junction kept 13 bases outside the gene matches. The CDR3 contains 17 residues. Germline V lookup: CDR1 GTSNPN, CDR2 SVGIG (reference sequence). CDR3 sequence reads: CAWSVGIAGRLINEQFF. As DNA, the CDR3 is TGTGCCTGGAGTGTAGGAATAGCGGGGAGACTAATCAATGAGCAGTTCTTC.

The chain is built from TRBV7-9 and TRBJ2-3, with 11 positions matching TRBD2. Looked up from germline, CDR1 is SEHNR and CDR2 is FQNEAQ (reference sequence). This CDR3 is built from 15 residues. Trimming removed 6 bases from V and 3 bases from J; junction bases left unmatched: 5. This CDR3 reads CASSRTSGSTDTQYF. The CDR3 bases are TGTGCCAGCAGTCGTACTAGCGGGAGTACAGATACGCAGTATTTT.

The chain combines TRBV28 with TRBJ2-7, with D tentatively TRBD1 or TRBD2 (5 bases each). V was clipped by 5 bases and J by 11 bases, with 16 bases between them. The CDR3 length is 12 residues. Germline V gene lookup returns CDR1 MDHEN and CDR2 SYDVKM. This CDR3 is CASSLGTTQEYF. CDR3 in DNA: TGTGCCAGCAGTCTCGGGACGACCCAGGAGTACTTC.

In the case of this clone: Other nucleotide sequences in the sample specify the same CDR3. The gene calls are TRBV5-4 and TRBJ2-1; D is uncertain. Looked up from germline, CDR1 is SGHNT and CDR2 is YYREEE (reference sequence). The CDR3 is 11 residues long. The V end lost 2 bases, the J end lost 6 bases, and 3 bases lay between the germline ends. The CDR3 reads CASSLSNEQFF. CDR3 bases: TGTGCCAGCAGCTTATCCAATGAGCAGTTCTTC.

This clone was observed a single time. This chain connects TRBV7-2 to TRBJ1-2; maybe TRBD1 (5 bases). Trimming removed 1 base at V and 4 bases at J, with 10 bases between. Per germline, CDR1 SGHTA and CDR2 FQGNSA. The CDR3 extends over 14 amino acids. The CDR3, as DNA: TGTGCCAGCAGCTTAGATTCAGGGCGCTATGGCTACACCTTC. It translates to CASSLDSGRYGYTF. Full variable domain (missing parts from reference TRBV7-2 and TRBJ1-2): GAGVSQSPSNKVTEKGKDVELRCDPISGHTALYWYRQSLGQGLEFLIYFQGNSAPDKSGLPSDRFSAERTGGSVSTLTIQRTQQEDSAVYLCASSLDSGRYGYTFGSGTRLTVV.

This clone was seen only a few times. The chain carries TRBV5-1 and TRBJ1-5, with D possibly being TRBD1 (6 bases). V dropped 1 base and J dropped 5 bases, with 10 bases sitting between them. Per the germline V gene, CDR1 is SGHRS and CDR2 is YFSETQ. The CDR3 length is 14 residues. Written as DNA, the CDR3 is TGCGCCAGCAGCTTGACACAGGGAGATCAGCCCCAGCATTTT. As protein: CASSLTQGDQPQHF.

The chain links TRBV7-8 to TRBJ2-7; 10 nucleotides match TRBD2. CDR1 and CDR2 from the germline V gene are SGHVS and FQNEAQ. The CDR3 totals 16 residues. The ends lost 4 bases at V and 12 bases at J; junction bases unmatched: 18. The CDR3 sequence: CASSSAGGAGGSRLYF. Here the CDR3 DNA reads TGTGCCAGCAGCTCCGCCGGTGGAGCGGGAGGGTCCCGGCTGTACTTC.

The chain is built from TRBV18 and TRBJ2-7, with D maybe TRBD1 (6 bases). The CDR3 loop spans 13 amino acids. The V end was cut by 1 base, the J end by 2 bases, with 6 bases between. Germline values: CDR1 KGHSH, CDR2 LQKENI. The CDR3 loop reads CASSPRTAYEQYF. The DNA for the CDR3 is TGTGCCAGCTCACCACGGACAGCCTACGAGCAGTACTTC.

This clone appeared a single time. This chain links TRBV5-1 with TRBJ2-2, with 7 positions matching TRBD1. Germline CDR1 is SGHRS and CDR2 is YFSETQ. This CDR3 comprises 13 residues. V shed 4 bases and J 5 bases; nucleotides not matched to a gene: 2. Written as DNA, the CDR3 is TGCGCCAGCAGCAGACAGGGTACCGGGGAGCTGTTTTTT. Its translation is CASSRQGTGELFF.

The CDR3 DNA reads as TGTGCCAGCAGTGGAGCGGGGGGGACCGGGGAGCTGTTTTTT. Translated, it gives CASSGAGGTGELFF. The V and J genes are TRBV28 and TRBJ2-2; 10 nucleotides agree with TRBD2. The CDR3 contains 14 residues. V lost 5 bases and J lost 5; bases outside the gene matches: 2. Germline loops: CDR1 MDHEN, CDR2 SYDVKM.

V is TRBV27 and J is TRBJ1-2; maybe TRBD1 (6 bases). V shed 6 bases and J shed 5 bases, with 22 bases lying between them. Germline CDR1 MNHEY, CDR2 SMNVEV (reference sequence). The CDR3 sequence is 16 residues long. The CDR3 sequence: CASSQGQTRGEYGYTF. The DNA of the CDR3 is TGTGCCAGCAGCCAAGGACAGACTCGTGGGGAGTATGGCTACACCTTC.

This clone appeared once. The chain recombines TRBV7-2 with TRBJ2-2; the D call may be TRBD1 or TRBD2 (5 bases each). V was pared by 9 bases and J by 1 base, with 12 bases between. Germline V lookup: CDR1 SGHTA, CDR2 FQGNSA. The CDR3 is 14 amino acids. The CDR3 here is CARTGAGNTGELFF. The CDR3 nucleotides read TGTGCCAGAACCGGGGCTGGGAACACCGGGGAGCTGTTTTTT.

This rearrangement joins TRBV29-1 to TRBJ1-1, with no clear D. Germline-derived CDR1 and CDR2 are SQVTM and ANQGSEA. Trimming cost V 1 base and J 2 bases, with 2 bases left between them. CDR3 length equals 11 residues. CDR3 amino acids: CSVEVNTEAFF. CDR3 DNA: TGCAGCGTTGAAGTTAACACTGAAGCTTTCTTT.

This chain links TRBV5-1 with TRBJ1-1; D remains ambiguous. The CDR3 is made up of 14 amino acids. Germline V lookup: CDR1 SGHRS, CDR2 YFSETQ. V was cut by 0 bases and J by 6 bases, with 12 bases left in between. The CDR3 sequence: CASSLATRTAEAFF. The CDR3 bases are TGCGCCAGCAGCTTGGCCACCCGAACCGCTGAAGCTTTCTTT.

The rearrangement joins TRBV15 to TRBJ1-5, with D perhaps matching TRBD1 (6 bases). V lost 3 bases and J 2 bases, leaving 17 bases between the germline ends. The CDR3 is 17 amino acids. CDR1 LNHNV and CDR2 YYDKDF come from the germline V gene (reference sequence). The CDR3 DNA follows: TGTGCCACCAGCAGGGCCCCGAGAGGGGGGGGCAATCAGCCCCAGCATTTT. Translated, it gives CATSRAPRGGGNQPQHF.

This rearrangement joins TRBV28 to TRBJ1-2; D is perhaps TRBD1 (5 bases). CDR3 length: 15 residues. Germline CDR1 is MDHEN and CDR2 is SYDVKM. Trimming took 2 bases from V and 4 from J, leaving 14 bases between them. The CDR3, as DNA: TGTGCCAGCAGTTTAAGGACACCCCGGGCCTATGGCTACACCTTC. Translating gives CASSLRTPRAYGYTF.

The chain joins TRBV29-1 to TRBJ1-5; D is perhaps TRBD1 (5 bases). From germline, CDR1 is SQVTM and CDR2 ANQGSEA. V lost 6 bases and J 0 bases, leaving 9 bases between the germline ends. The CDR3 covers 13 residues. This CDR3 is CSVGGTSNQPQHF. The DNA for the CDR3 is TGCAGCGTGGGGGGGACTAGCAATCAGCCCCAGCATTTT.

The chain is built from TRBV10-3 and TRBJ1-5; 11 nucleotides line up with TRBD1. The CDR3 runs 16 residues. The J segment lost 2 bases and the V segment lost 4 bases, leaving 4 bases of the junction unmatched. The germline CDR1 and CDR2 sequences are ENHRY and SYGVKD. The CDR3 DNA reads as TGTGCCATCAGTGGGACAGGGGGCATGGGCAATCAGCCCCAGCATTTT. Its protein product is CAISGTGGMGNQPQHF.

The chain is built from TRBV9 and TRBJ2-7; D perhaps matches TRBD1 (6 bases). Trimming removed 4 bases from V and 0 bases from J, with 17 bases in between. Looked up from germline, CDR1 is SGDLS and CDR2 is YYNGEE. The CDR3 runs to 16 residues. The CDR3 DNA reads as TGTGCCAGCAGCCCCCAGGGACATTCGAGCTCCTACGAGCAGTACTTC. This codes for CASSPQGHSSSYEQYF.

The rearrangement links TRBV5-4 to TRBJ2-7; no reliable D call. Germline CDR1 SGHNT, CDR2 YYREEE (reference sequence). Trimming removed 2 bases at V and 1 base at J, with 7 bases between. CDR3 length equals 13 residues. CDR3 nucleotide sequence: TGTGCCAGCAGCTTATTGGGTTCCTACGAGCAGTACTTC. Translated: CASSLLGSYEQYF.

The chain couples TRBV6-5 to TRBJ1-1; D gene ambiguous. The V gene's germline CDR1 is MNHEY and CDR2 SVGAGI. CDR3 length: 12 residues. Trimming left V 2 bases short and J 11 bases short, with 12 bases between. The CDR3 loop is CASSYEPREAFF. CDR3 DNA: TGTGCCAGCAGTTACGAGCCACGGGAGGCTTTCTTT.

The chain is built from TRBV19 and TRBJ1-3; D not resolved. The ends were cut back, 8 bases at V and 4 bases at J, with 18 bases in the middle. The CDR3 is 15 residues long. Looked up from germline, CDR1 is LNHDA and CDR2 is SQIVND (reference sequence). The CDR3 spells CASRLLNLGGNTIYF. As DNA, the CDR3 is TGTGCCAGTCGACTCCTGAACCTGGGAGGAAACACCATATATTTT.

This rearrangement joins TRBV9 to TRBJ1-3, with D perhaps matching TRBD1 (6 bases). The germline V gene has CDR1 SGDLS and CDR2 YYNGEE. The CDR3 contains 15 residues. The germline V and J ends were trimmed by 4 bases and 5 bases, with 16 bases remaining between them. The CDR3 DNA follows: TGTGCCAGCAGCAGGGAGGACAGCCGACGAAACACCATATATTTT. It specifies CASSREDSRRNTIYF. Using reference TRBV9 and TRBJ1-3 for the parts outside the CDR3, the full variable domain is DSGVTQTPKHLITATGQRVTLRCSPRSGDLSVYWYQQSLDQGLQFLIQYYNGEERAKGNILERFSAQQFPDLHSELNLSSLELGDSALYFCASSREDSRRNTIYFGEGSWLTVV.

The gene calls are TRBV11-3 and TRBJ2-1; D is unclear. The CDR3 is 12 amino acids. From germline, CDR1 is SGHNT and CDR2 YENEEA. V was shortened by 2 bases and J by 10 bases, with 9 bases between the two germline ends. As DNA, the CDR3 is TGTGCCAGCAGCTTAAATGTAAGAGAGCAGTTCTTC. Its translation is CASSLNVREQFF.

The genes are TRBV6-6 and TRBJ2-5; D unresolved. The CDR3 length is 13 residues. V dropped 0 bases and J dropped 7 bases, with 9 bases sitting between them. The germline CDR1 and CDR2 sequences are MNHNY and SVGAGI (reference sequence). Here the CDR3 DNA reads TGTGCCAGCAGTTACTCGATGGCGTGGACCCAGTACTTC. Encoded protein: CASSYSMAWTQYF.

This clone has only a few counts. V is TRBV27 and J is TRBJ1-3, with TRBD1 matching 7 bases. Germline values: CDR1 MNHEY, CDR2 SMNVEV (reference sequence). There are 15 residues in the CDR3. The junction had 7 bases not matched to a gene; V was cut back by 5 bases and J by 3 bases. CDR3: CASSLPNRGGNTIYF. The CDR3 nucleotides are TGTGCCAGCAGTCTCCCGAACAGGGGTGGAAACACCATATATTTT.